This TCR beta chain was sequenced for a study of control samples from healthy donors and cancer patients. The CDR3 totals 15 residues. V lost 2 bases, J lost 4 bases, and 7 bases stayed unmatched. CDR1 and CDR2 from the germline V gene are MNHEY and SVGAGI. Some clones are missing from TCRdb's copy, which holds only in-frame ones; the method was immunoSEQ multiplex PCR. The sample includes under 95,000 clones, 84% seen only once; the top ten take approximately 15%. This clonotype was sampled from a man aged 45 to 65 in good health. The chain links TRBV6-5 to TRBJ1-2, with TRBD1 matching 7 bases. The sample consisted of blood. CDR3 protein: CASSYLGQVGYGYTF. Written as DNA, the CDR3 is TGTGCCAGCAGTTACCTCGGACAGGTCGGCTATGGCTACACCTTC.